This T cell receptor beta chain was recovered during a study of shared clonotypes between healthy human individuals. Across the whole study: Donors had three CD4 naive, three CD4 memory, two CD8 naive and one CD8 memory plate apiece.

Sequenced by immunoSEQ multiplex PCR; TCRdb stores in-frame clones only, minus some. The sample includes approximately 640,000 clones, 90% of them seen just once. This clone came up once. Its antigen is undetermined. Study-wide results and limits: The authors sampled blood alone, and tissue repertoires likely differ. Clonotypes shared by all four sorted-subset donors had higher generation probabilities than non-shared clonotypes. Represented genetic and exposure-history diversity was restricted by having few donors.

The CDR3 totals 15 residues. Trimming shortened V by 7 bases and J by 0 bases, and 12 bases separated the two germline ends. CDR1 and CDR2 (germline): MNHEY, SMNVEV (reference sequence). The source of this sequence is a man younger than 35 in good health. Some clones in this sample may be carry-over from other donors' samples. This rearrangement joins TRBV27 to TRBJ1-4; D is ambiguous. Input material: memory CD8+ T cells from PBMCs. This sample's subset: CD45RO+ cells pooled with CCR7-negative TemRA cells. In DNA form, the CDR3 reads TGTGCCAGCACCCCTCATCCTGCAACTAATGAAAAACTGTTTTTT. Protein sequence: CASTPHPATNEKLFF.